The sequence of this T cell receptor beta chain was determined in a study of cytomegalovirus exposure and HLA in healthy donors. General study findings and limits: The authors confirmed in vitro that a few CMV-associated chains were specific for CMV antigens.

The protocol was immunoSEQ multiplex PCR, while the TCRdb copy is restricted to in-frame clones and leaves out a portion. There are roughly 75,000 clones in the sample; approximately 93% occur only once, and roughly 3.3% lies in the top ten. Turning to this clone: The antigen is not known.

CDR3 length: 17 residues. CDR1 is SGHTA, CDR2 FQGTGA, per germline. V lost 0 bases and J 5 bases, leaving 18 bases between the germline ends. The rearrangement uses TRBV7-3 and TRBJ2-3; a weak D match, TRBD2 (6 bases). Source material: PBMCs. This TCR was sampled from a woman aged 18-29 years in good health and CMV-seropositive. Written as DNA, the CDR3 is TGTGCCAGCAGCTTAACGTGGCAGGGAGGTTTTCAAGATACGCAGTATTTT. Amino acid sequence: CASSLTWQGGFQDTQYF.